The 23 T cell receptor beta chains reported below all come from one sample, sequenced in a study of identifying expanded T cells in peripheral blood. Only in-frame clones appear in the TCRdb table, and some are missing; sequencing was by immunoSEQ multiplex PCR. This table has 80,000 to 95,000 clones, about nine tenths appearing once. Input material: blood. Source of these receptors: a person aged 18-69 years in good health.

The chain links TRBV15 to TRBJ1-5; D call uncertain. Germline CDR1 is LNHNV and CDR2 is YYDKDF (reference sequence). This CDR3 has 12 residues. V was shortened by 0 bases and J by 7 bases, with 4 bases between the two germline ends. The DNA for the CDR3 is TGTGCCACCAGCAGAGATACGCAGCCCCAGCATTTT. Its translation: CATSRDTQPQHF.

The chain links TRBV6-1 to TRBJ2-1; no reliable D call. Germline V gives CDR1 MNHNS, CDR2 SASEGT. V dropped 9 bases and J dropped 4 bases, with 7 bases sitting between them. The CDR3 totals 11 residues. The CDR3 nucleotides read TGTGCCAGTAACCTTTACAATGAGCAGTTCTTC. Protein: CASNLYNEQFF.

The chain carries TRBV9 and TRBJ2-3, with unresolved D. The CDR3 covers 13 residues. Deletions cut 7 bases from V and 3 bases from J, with 12 bases between. The germline gives CDR1 SGDLS, CDR2 YYNGEE. CDR3 DNA: TGTGCCAGCGGCTTCAAGCAGACAGATACGCAGTATTTT. This sequence encodes CASGFKQTDTQYF.

This clone showed up just a few times. This sequence joins TRBV6-1 and TRBJ1-1; 7 positions agree with TRBD1. J lost 0 bases, V lost 8 bases, and 9 bases had no gene match. This CDR3 is 15 amino acids long. The germline CDR1 and CDR2 sequences are MNHNS and SASEGT. The DNA of the CDR3 is TGTGCCAGCTTCTTGGGGACAGCATTGAACACTGAAGCTTTCTTT. Encoded protein: CASFLGTALNTEAFF.

This chain joins TRBV7-2 and TRBJ2-4, with 9 bases fitting TRBD1. The V segment lost 4 bases and the J segment 6 bases; nucleotides outside the gene matches: 7. CDR3 length: 15 amino acids. Germline CDR1 and CDR2: SGHTA and FQGNSA. CDR3 sequence reads: CASSSTPGQGNIQYF. Here the CDR3 DNA reads TGTGCCAGCAGCTCGACGCCGGGACAGGGAAACATTCAGTACTTC.

The rearrangement joins TRBV4-3 to TRBJ2-1, with D unclear. The CDR3 has 18 residues. The V and J ends lost 0 bases and 8 bases respectively, with 23 bases between them. Germline lookup yields CDR1 LGHNA and CDR2 YSLEER. The CDR3 reads CASSQDLQIGGRSYEQFF. In DNA, the CDR3 is TGCGCCAGCAGCCAAGACCTCCAGATTGGCGGCAGGAGCTATGAGCAGTTCTTC.

This chain links TRBV9 with TRBJ1-1; TRBD1 agrees at 10 bases. CDR3 length: 13 residues. Germline V gene lookup returns CDR1 SGDLS and CDR2 YYNGEE. J was trimmed by 5 bases and V by 4 bases; bases with no gene match: 2. The CDR3 nucleotides are TGTGCCAGCAGCCCGGGACAGGGGACTGAAGCTTTCTTT. Its translation: CASSPGQGTEAFF. Using reference TRBV9 and TRBJ1-1 for the parts outside the CDR3, the full variable domain is DSGVTQTPKHLITATGQRVTLRCSPRSGDLSVYWYQQSLDQGLQFLIQYYNGEERAKGNILERFSAQQFPDLHSELNLSSLELGDSALYFCASSPGQGTEAFFGQGTRLTVV.

The CDR3 protein is CASSKADARGGEQYF. CDR3 DNA sequence: TGTGCCAGCAGCAAAGCGGATGCCAGGGGGGGCGAGCAGTACTTC. The rearrangement uses TRBV21-1 and TRBJ2-7. TRBV21-1 is a known pseudogene. The length of the CDR3 is 15 residues.

V usage is TRBV19 and J usage is TRBJ1-5; perhaps TRBD1 as D (6 bases). Germline CDR1 is LNHDA and CDR2 is SQIVND (reference sequence). Trimming took off 8 bases at V and 2 bases at J, with 7 bases between the two ends. The CDR3 consists of 12 residues. DNA for the CDR3: TGTGCCAGTCGGACAGGCAATCAGCCCCAGCATTTT. Translation: CASRTGNQPQHF. The full variable domain, with the rest looked up from reference TRBV19 and TRBJ1-5, is DGGITQSPKYLFRKEGQNVTLSCEQNLNHDAMYWYRQDPGQGLRLIYYSQIVNDFQKGDIAEGYSVSREKKESFPLTVTSAQKNPTAFYLCASRTGNQPQHFGDGTRLSIL.

CDR3 sequence reads: CSGTGQSTYEQYF. CDR3 nucleotides: TGCAGCGGAACAGGGCAGAGTACCTACGAGCAGTACTTC. This chain joins TRBV29-1 and TRBJ2-7; possible D gene TRBD1, 6 bases. V lost 7 bases to trimming and J lost 2 bases, with 15 bases between them. CDR3 length: 13 residues. CDR1 is SQVTM and CDR2 is ANQGSEA in the germline V gene.

The rearrangement joins TRBV12-5 to TRBJ2-1, with 9 bases lining up with TRBD2. CDR1 is LGHNT and CDR2 is FRNRAP in the germline V gene. CDR3 length equals 15 residues. V gave up 3 bases and J gave up 5 bases; unmatched junction bases: 5. The CDR3 nucleotides read TGTGCTAGTGGTTTATGCGGGAGGGGCGACAATGAGCAGTTCTTC. It translates to CASGLCGRGDNEQFF.

The chain links TRBV28 to TRBJ1-2; 8 positions match TRBD1. The junction had 1 base not matched to a gene; V was cut back by 5 bases and J by 2 bases. The CDR3 totals 13 residues. Germline lookup yields CDR1 MDHEN and CDR2 SYDVKM. The CDR3 DNA is TGTGCCAGCAGTCGGACAGGGAACTATGGCTACACCTTC. It encodes CASSRTGNYGYTF.

V gene TRBV27 combines with J gene TRBJ1-2, with 7 positions matching TRBD1. The germline V gene encodes CDR1 MNHEY and CDR2 SMNVEV (reference sequence). The V segment lost 8 bases and the J segment 0 bases; nucleotides outside the gene matches: 6. The CDR3 sequence is 14 residues long. As DNA, the CDR3 is TGTGCCAGCGGGGGACAGAGTGCTAACTATGGCTACACCTTC. Amino acid sequence: CASGGQSANYGYTF.

This clone was counted a single time. V and J are TRBV5-5 and TRBJ1-5, with no clear D. The CDR3 spans 15 residues. The V end was cut by 3 bases, the J end by 0 bases, with 10 bases between. The germline gives CDR1 SGHKS, CDR2 YYEKEE (reference sequence). CDR3 region: CASSSGLISNQPQHF. The CDR3 bases are TGTGCCAGCAGCTCCGGACTCATTAGCAATCAGCCCCAGCATTTT.

This sequence joins TRBV27 and TRBJ2-7; D is possibly TRBD2 (6 bases). Germline CDR1 reads MNHEY; CDR2 reads SMNVEV (reference sequence). This CDR3 spans 16 amino acids. Trimming cost V 1 base and J 4 bases, with 17 bases left between them. The CDR3 loop is CASSLFSGGGRYEQYF. The CDR3, as DNA: TGTGCCAGCAGTTTATTTTCCGGTGGAGGGAGGTACGAGCAGTACTTC.

V usage is TRBV9 and J usage is TRBJ2-1, with D unresolved. The germline V and J ends were trimmed by 3 bases and 9 bases, with 16 bases remaining between them. This CDR3 has 14 residues. Germline loops: CDR1 SGDLS, CDR2 YYNGEE. The CDR3 sequence is CASSDSLLGSEQFF. CDR3 in DNA: TGTGCCAGCAGCGATTCCCTATTGGGCAGTGAGCAGTTCTTC.

The chain uses TRBV7-8 and TRBJ1-2; no clear D gene. This CDR3 contains 13 residues. The germline CDR1 and CDR2 sequences are SGHVS and FQNEAQ. The V gene lost 1 base and the J gene lost 0 bases, with 3 bases spanning the gap. CDR3 bases: TGTGCCAGCAGCTTAGACGCTAACTATGGCTACACCTTC. Its protein is CASSLDANYGYTF.

The rearrangement links TRBV7-2 to TRBJ2-2; TRBD1 aligns across 8 bases. The CDR3 extends over 17 amino acids. Unmatched junction bases numbered 5, after V lost 1 base and J lost 1 base. Germline lookup yields CDR1 SGHTA and CDR2 FQGNSA. The CDR3 coding sequence is TGTGCCAGCAGCTTAGTCGGAACAGGGGGGAACACCGGGGAGCTGTTTTTT. Its translation: CASSLVGTGGNTGELFF.

Only a few counts were recorded for this clone. This chain connects TRBV7-8 to TRBJ2-2; D is undetermined. The CDR3 sequence is 15 residues long. Trimming pared 5 bases from V and 0 bases from J, leaving 10 bases between. CDR1 and CDR2 from the germline V gene are SGHVS and FQNEAQ. This CDR3 reads CASSRGRTNTGELFF. The CDR3 DNA sequence: TGTGCCAGCAGCCGAGGACGGACGAACACCGGGGAGCTGTTTTTT.

This clone was seen a handful of times. The chain combines TRBV25-1 with TRBJ2-7; D gene uncertain. Trimming pared 6 bases from V and 1 base from J, leaving 10 bases between. Germline CDR1 reads MGHDK; CDR2 reads SYGVNS. This CDR3 has 13 residues. CDR3 DNA sequence: TGTGCCAGCAGCGGTCCGATGTCCTACGAGCAGTACTTC. Amino acids: CASSGPMSYEQYF.

This sequence joins TRBV30 and TRBJ1-2, with 10 bases aligning to TRBD1. Germline loops: CDR1 GTSNPN, CDR2 SVGIG (reference sequence). The ends lost 1 base at V and 5 bases at J; junction bases unmatched: 4. The CDR3 covers 14 residues. CDR3 sequence: CAWSADRGIYGYTF. The CDR3 DNA is TGTGCCTGGAGTGCGGACAGGGGGATTTATGGCTACACCTTC.

This clone appeared once. This chain connects TRBV7-2 to TRBJ2-7, with D maybe TRBD1 (6 bases). CDR1 is SGHTA and CDR2 is FQGNSA in the germline V gene. The CDR3 length is 15 residues. The V and J ends lost 0 bases and 3 bases respectively, with 12 bases between them. The CDR3 protein is CASSLAGGVYYEQYF. In DNA form, the CDR3 reads TGTGCCAGCAGCTTAGCAGGGGGAGTATACTACGAGCAGTACTTC.

The chain links TRBV5-1 to TRBJ2-7, with TRBD2 identical over 10 bases. V trimming: 5 bases; J trimming: 2 bases; junction bases outside the gene matches: 7. The CDR3 is 15 residues long. Germline lookup yields CDR1 SGHRS and CDR2 YFSETQ. CDR3 in DNA: TGCGCCAGCAGTTCCTCTAGCGGGAGTACCTACGAGCAGTACTTC. The encoded protein is CASSSSSGSTYEQYF. Using reference TRBV5-1 and TRBJ2-7 for the parts outside the CDR3, the full variable domain is KAGVTQTPRYLIKTRGQQVTLSCSPISGHRSVSWYQQTPGQGLQFLFEYFSETQRNKGNFPGRFSGRQFSNSRSEMNVSTLELGDSALYLCASSSSSGSTYEQYFGPGTRLTVT.